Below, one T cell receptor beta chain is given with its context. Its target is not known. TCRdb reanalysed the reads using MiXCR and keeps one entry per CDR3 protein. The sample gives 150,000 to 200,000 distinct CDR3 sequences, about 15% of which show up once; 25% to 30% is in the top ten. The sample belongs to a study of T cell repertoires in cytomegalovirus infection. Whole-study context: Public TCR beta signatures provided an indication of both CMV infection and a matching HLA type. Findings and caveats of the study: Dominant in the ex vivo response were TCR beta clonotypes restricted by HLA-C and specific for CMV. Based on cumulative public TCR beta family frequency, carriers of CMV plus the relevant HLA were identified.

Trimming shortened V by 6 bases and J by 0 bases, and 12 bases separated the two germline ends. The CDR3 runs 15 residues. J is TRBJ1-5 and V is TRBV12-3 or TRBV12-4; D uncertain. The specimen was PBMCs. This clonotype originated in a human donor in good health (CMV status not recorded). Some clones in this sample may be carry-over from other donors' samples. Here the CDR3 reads CASRYRDFSNQPQHF. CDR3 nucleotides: TGTGCCAGCAGATATAGAGATTTTAGCAATCAGCCCCAGCATTTT.